These 2 T cell receptor beta chains originate from one sample sequenced in a study of T cell responses to AZD1222 COVID-19 vaccine. Using immunoSEQ multiplex PCR, the repertoire was profiled, and TCRdb retains in-frame clones only, with some absent. Of some 150,000 clones in the sample, around nine tenths were seen once. Material: peripheral blood, obtained on day 0 of AZD1222 vaccination. The receptors shown here come from an adult in good health.

As DNA, the CDR3 is TGCGCCAGCAGTCCACATCGAGGACAGGGGGCATGTGGAAACACCATATATTTT. Translated: CASSPHRGQGACGNTIYF. The chain links TRBV23-1 to TRBJ1-3, with 11 nucleotides matching TRBD1. TRBV23-1 is marked as an open reading frame, function uncertain. The V and J ends lost 4 bases and 3 bases, in that order; junction bases with no gene match: 11. The CDR3 runs to 18 residues.

This clone showed up just a few times. The chain couples TRBV30 to TRBJ1-1; no definite D call. Trimming removed 3 bases from V and 0 bases from J, with 8 bases in between. The V gene's germline CDR1 is GTSNPN and CDR2 SVGIG (reference sequence). This CDR3 has 13 residues. The CDR3 nucleotides are TGTGCCTGGAGACAAATCATGAACACTGAAGCTTTCTTT. Translating gives CAWRQIMNTEAFF.